Below are 27 T cell receptor beta chains sequenced from a single sample in a study of control samples from healthy donors and cancer patients. Sequenced by immunoSEQ multiplex PCR; TCRdb stores in-frame clones only, minus some. The top ten clones hold over 5.5% of a sample with some 410,000 clones, around nine tenths of them seen once. Input material: PBMCs. The receptors shown here come from a middle-aged man with head and neck cancer.

The V gene is TRBV6-4, the J gene TRBJ1-1, with D tentatively TRBD1 (5 bases). CDR1 and CDR2 from the germline V gene are MRHNA and SNTAGT. This CDR3 is 14 amino acids long. V lost 0 bases to trimming and J lost 6 bases, with 11 bases between them. CDR3 amino acids: CASSDSEGSAEAFF. Here the CDR3 DNA reads TGTGCCAGCAGTGACTCTGAGGGGAGCGCTGAAGCTTTCTTT.

The chain combines TRBV7-3 with TRBJ2-3, with D unresolved. This CDR3 spans 15 amino acids. From germline, CDR1 is SGHTA and CDR2 FQGTGA. V was trimmed by 3 bases and J by 2 bases, leaving 12 bases between them. The chain's CDR3 is CASSLGEGFTDTQYF. The CDR3 DNA follows: TGTGCCAGCAGCTTGGGTGAAGGCTTCACAGATACGCAGTATTTT. The variable domain in full, completed from reference TRBV7-3 and TRBJ2-3, reads GAGVSQTPSNKVTEKGKYVELRCDPISGHTALYWYRQSLGQGPEFLIYFQGTGAADDSGLPNDRFFAVRPEGSVSTLKIQRTERGDSAVYLCASSLGEGFTDTQYFGPGTRLTVL.

This clone was counted a few times. The V and J genes are TRBV9 and TRBJ1-1, with D unresolved. The CDR3 totals 15 residues. V shed 0 bases and J shed 3 bases, with 12 bases lying between them. Germline CDR1 and CDR2: SGDLS and YYNGEE. Written as DNA, the CDR3 is TGTGCCAGCAGCGTAGGACTAGGGCCGGACACTGAAGCTTTCTTT. Translated: CASSVGLGPDTEAFF. The whole variable domain, remainder taken from reference TRBV9 and TRBJ1-1, is DSGVTQTPKHLITATGQRVTLRCSPRSGDLSVYWYQQSLDQGLQFLIQYYNGEERAKGNILERFSAQQFPDLHSELNLSSLELGDSALYFCASSVGLGPDTEAFFGQGTRLTVV.

The V gene is TRBV28, the J gene TRBJ1-6; D remains unclear. V gave up 6 bases and J gave up 0 bases, with 12 bases separating them. The CDR3 has 16 residues. The germline V gene encodes CDR1 MDHEN and CDR2 SYDVKM. In DNA, the CDR3 is TGTGCCAGCAGACAACGGGCCCTCTCCTATAATTCACCCCTCCACTTT. It yields the protein CASRQRALSYNSPLHF.

The chain carries TRBV5-1 and TRBJ2-3, with a tentative D call TRBD2 (7 bases). The CDR3 runs 15 residues. The germline V gene encodes CDR1 SGHRS and CDR2 YFSETQ. V was clipped by 4 bases and J by 5 bases, with 17 bases between them. DNA for the CDR3: TGCGCCAGCAGCACCCGAACAGGGAGGGGAGATACGCAGTATTTT. Amino acid sequence: CASSTRTGRGDTQYF.

The V call is TRBV7-8, the J call TRBJ2-5, with TRBD1 matching 11 bases. CDR1 is SGHVS, CDR2 FQNEAQ, per germline. This CDR3 is 15 amino acids long. V lost 5 bases, J lost 5 bases, and 7 bases stayed unmatched. CDR3 sequence reads: CASSPGTGGVETQYF. In nucleotides, the CDR3 is TGTGCCAGCAGCCCCGGGACAGGGGGTGTGGAGACCCAGTACTTC.

The chain combines TRBV5-1 with TRBJ1-1, with D perhaps matching TRBD1 (6 bases). V was clipped by 4 bases and J by 2 bases, with 15 bases between them. The CDR3 has 15 residues. In germline, CDR1 is SGHRS, CDR2 YFSETQ. This CDR3 reads CASSGSGTRNTEAFF. Written as DNA, the CDR3 is TGCGCCAGCAGCGGATCCGGGACAAGAAACACTGAAGCTTTCTTT.

This clone was picked up one time. The V call is TRBV27, the J call TRBJ2-7, with D possibly called TRBD1 or TRBD2 (5 bases each). Germline assignment: CDR1 MNHEY and CDR2 SMNVEV (reference sequence). Trimming took off 1 base at V and 5 bases at J, with 15 bases between the two ends. The CDR3 is 15 amino acids. CDR3 DNA: TGTGCCAGCAGTTTATTTGTTCGGGACCGGGACGAGCAGTACTTC. Its translation: CASSLFVRDRDEQYF.

The chain links TRBV19 to TRBJ1-6; 7 nucleotides align to TRBD1. This CDR3 is 18 amino acids long. CDR1 and CDR2 (germline): LNHDA, SQIVND (reference sequence). V dropped 5 bases and J dropped 4; count of bases not matched to a gene: 14. CDR3 in DNA: TGTGCCAGTAGTCCAAGGGACAGCCCAGGCCTATATAATTCACCCCTCCACTTT. Translation: CASSPRDSPGLYNSPLHF.

V usage is TRBV9 and J usage is TRBJ1-2, with TRBD1 as a possible D gene (6 bases). Germline CDR1 SGDLS, CDR2 YYNGEE. This CDR3 is built from 16 residues. With 0 bases removed from V and 3 bases from J, the gap between germline ends came to 15 bases. This CDR3 reads CASSVEVGGGHYGYTF. In DNA, the CDR3 is TGTGCCAGCAGCGTAGAGGTCGGAGGGGGGCACTATGGCTACACCTTC.

This rearrangement joins TRBV5-4 to TRBJ1-6; TRBD1 matches 9 bases. The V and J ends lost 4 bases and 8 bases, in that order; junction bases with no gene match: 7. The CDR3 covers 15 residues. The germline V gene has CDR1 SGHNT and CDR2 YYREEE (reference sequence). The CDR3 loop is CASSVGQGNYSPLHF. The CDR3 nucleotides are TGTGCCAGCAGCGTGGGACAGGGAAATTATTCACCCCTCCACTTT.

In regard to this clone: The same CDR3 also results from other DNA sequences found in this sample. The V and J genes are TRBV19 and TRBJ1-5, with no clear D. The CDR3 sequence is 12 residues long. Germline V lookup: CDR1 LNHDA, CDR2 SQIVND (reference sequence). Trimming removed 6 bases from V and 0 bases from J, with 3 bases in between. The CDR3 DNA reads TGTGCCAGTAGGGGTAGCAATCAGCCCCAGCATTTT. Its protein product is CASRGSNQPQHF.

V is TRBV6-1 and J is TRBJ2-2; D ambiguous. The CDR3 covers 15 residues. V dropped 1 base and J dropped 4 bases, with 10 bases sitting between them. The germline gives CDR1 MNHNS, CDR2 SASEGT. CDR3 DNA: TGTGCCAGCAGTGAAGGGGGTTCTCCCACCGGGGAGCTGTTTTTT. Translating it yields CASSEGGSPTGELFF.

This sequence joins TRBV11-3 and TRBJ2-2; D is ambiguous. Trimming took off 3 bases at V and 5 bases at J, with 7 bases between the two ends. The CDR3 is made up of 13 amino acids. Germline-derived CDR1 and CDR2 are SGHNT and YENEEA. The CDR3, as DNA: TGTGCCAGCAGCTTTAGGGCGACCGGGGAGCTGTTTTTT. Protein sequence: CASSFRATGELFF.

On this clone itself: This sample also contains other DNA sequences that code for the same CDR3. The chain joins TRBV28 to TRBJ2-1; the match to TRBD2 covers 11 bases. Germline trimming cut 6 bases from V and 9 bases from J; bases unmatched to any gene: 7. The CDR3 has 14 amino acids. Germline values: CDR1 MDHEN, CDR2 SYDVKM. The CDR3 is CASRFSGGAGEQFF. The CDR3 bases are TGTGCCAGCAGATTTAGCGGGGGGGCGGGTGAGCAGTTCTTC.

For the CDR3, the DNA is TGTGCCAGCAGGAGGGGCGGGGATAGCAATCAGCCCCAGCATTTT. This gives the protein CASRRGGDSNQPQHF. The V call is TRBV6-5, the J call TRBJ1-5, with a weak D call TRBD1 (5 bases). The V end was cut by 6 bases, the J end by 0 bases, with 12 bases between. This CDR3 is built from 15 residues. Per germline, CDR1 MNHEY and CDR2 SVGAGI.

This chain links TRBV30 with TRBJ1-1; 8 bases agree with TRBD1. CDR1 GTSNPN and CDR2 SVGIG come from the germline V gene (reference sequence). After removal of 3 bases from V and 3 bases from J, the junction contained 6 bases not matched to a gene. The CDR3 contains 14 residues. Written as DNA, the CDR3 is TGTGCCTGGAGCTTAGGACAGGGCTACACTGAAGCTTTCTTT. Translating gives CAWSLGQGYTEAFF.

V and J are TRBV10-1 and TRBJ2-7; D not certain. This CDR3 spans 12 amino acids. V lost 2 bases to trimming and J lost 4 bases, with 6 bases between them. The V gene's germline CDR1 is WNHNN and CDR2 SYGVQD (reference sequence). CDR3 protein: CASSEVHYEQYF. The DNA of the CDR3 is TGCGCCAGCAGTGAGGTCCATTACGAGCAGTACTTC.

The J gene is TRBJ1-4, the V gene TRBV28; tentative D call: TRBD1 (5 bases). The V gene lost 5 bases and the J gene lost 13 bases, with 17 bases spanning the gap. CDR3 length: 13 residues. Germline V gene lookup returns CDR1 MDHEN and CDR2 SYDVKM. The CDR3 is CASSEVDRNGLFF. The CDR3 DNA is TGTGCCAGCAGTGAGGTTGACAGAAATGGACTGTTTTTT. The full variable domain, rest sourced from reference TRBV28 and TRBJ1-4, is DVKVTQSSRYLVKRTGEKVFLECVQDMDHENMFWYRQDPGLGLRLIYFSYDVKMKEKGDIPEGYSVSREKKERFSLILESASTNQTSMYLCASSEVDRNGLFFGSGTQLSVL.

The CDR3 loop is CASSSPTQAYEQYF. The CDR3 region has the DNA TGCGCCAGCAGCTCTCCGACCCAGGCATACGAGCAGTACTTC. The chain links TRBV5-1 to TRBJ2-7; D ambiguous. Germline lookup yields CDR1 SGHRS and CDR2 YFSETQ. This CDR3 comprises 14 residues. Trimming removed 3 bases at V and 4 bases at J, with 14 bases between.

The chain combines TRBV7-8 with TRBJ2-7; no clear D. CDR1 and CDR2 (germline): SGHVS, FQNEAQ. Trimming removed 8 bases at V and 1 base at J, with 9 bases between. The length of the CDR3 is 12 residues. CDR3 DNA: TGTGCCAGCCAGCACTTTTCCTACGAGCAGTACTTC. This translates into CASQHFSYEQYF.

This chain links TRBV11-2 with TRBJ2-7; TRBD2 aligns across 11 bases. Germline V gives CDR1 SGHAT, CDR2 FQNNGV. This CDR3 has 15 amino acids. Unmatched junction bases numbered 9, after V lost 7 bases and J lost 4 bases. This CDR3 reads CASKDLAGGRYEQYF. The CDR3 DNA sequence: TGTGCCAGCAAAGACCTAGCGGGGGGCAGGTACGAGCAGTACTTC.

The V gene is TRBV16, the J gene TRBJ1-1, with no clear D. The CDR3 is 12 amino acids. Trimming stripped 0 bases from V and 7 bases from J, with 6 bases between. Germline-derived CDR1 and CDR2 are KGHSY and FQNENV. The CDR3 sequence is CASSQSGIEAFF. The CDR3 nucleotides read TGTGCCAGCAGCCAATCAGGGATTGAAGCTTTCTTT.

The count of this clone is one. The chain couples TRBV6-1 to TRBJ1-1; D possibly corresponds to TRBD1 (5 bases). The CDR3 is 16 residues long. V was pared by 2 bases and J by 0 bases, with 13 bases between. Germline CDR1 and CDR2: MNHNS and SASEGT. CDR3 nucleotides: TGTGCCAGCAGTGAACCCACGGGGGATATGAACACTGAAGCTTTCTTT. It yields the protein CASSEPTGDMNTEAFF.

The rearrangement links TRBV11-2 to TRBJ2-5; D is perhaps TRBD1 or TRBD2 (6 bases each). V was shortened by 5 bases and J by 4 bases, with 17 bases between the two germline ends. CDR1 is SGHAT, CDR2 FQNNGV, per germline. This CDR3 spans 15 amino acids. CDR3 sequence: CASSPTRGAGETQYF. The CDR3 DNA follows: TGTGCCAGCAGCCCGACGAGGGGGGCTGGAGAGACCCAGTACTTC.

This chain's CDR3 is CASSLGEKDTIYF. The CDR3 DNA is TGTGCCAGCTCCTTGGGCGAGAAGGACACCATATATTTT. The gene calls are TRBV16 and TRBJ1-3, with unresolved D. V lost 8 bases to trimming and J lost 8 bases, with 16 bases between them. Germline CDR1 is KGHSY and CDR2 is FQNENV. This CDR3 contains 13 residues. The whole variable domain, filled in from reference TRBV16 and TRBJ1-3, reads GEEVAQTPKHLVRGEGQKAKLYCAPIKGHSYVFWYQQVLKNEFKFLISFQNENVFDETGMPKERFSAKCLPNSPCSLEIQATKLEDSAVYFCASSLGEKDTIYFGEGSWLTVV.

The chain recombines TRBV28 with TRBJ2-2; 12 nucleotides agree with TRBD2. The CDR3 covers 15 residues. Per germline, CDR1 MDHEN and CDR2 SYDVKM. The V segment lost 3 bases and the J segment 7 bases; nucleotides outside the gene matches: 3. Here the CDR3 DNA reads TGTGCCAGCAGTTTGACGGGACTAGCGGGCGGGGAGCTGTTTTTT. Protein: CASSLTGLAGGELFF.